The TCR beta chain described here comes from a study of shared clonotypes between healthy human individuals. Clones were sequenced by immunoSEQ multiplex PCR, and TCRdb holds only the in-frame ones, with some missing. The repertoire includes roughly 640,000 clones, 74% of them detected once, and less than 2% sits in the top ten. Trimming cost V 5 bases and J 8 bases, with 18 bases left between them. The CDR3 loop spans 14 amino acids. The germline CDR1 and CDR2 sequences are MNHEY and SVGAGI. This clone was seen only a few times. The clonotype comes from a woman aged 25 to 39 in good health. The chain couples TRBV6-5 to TRBJ1-2; D is uncertain. The sample taken for sequencing was memory CD4+ T cells sorted from blood. The sample's subset: CD45RA-negative fraction. The CDR3 here is CASSESRGFYGYTF. The CDR3 DNA is TGTGCCAGCAGTGAATCCCGGGGTTTCTACGGCTACACCTTC.